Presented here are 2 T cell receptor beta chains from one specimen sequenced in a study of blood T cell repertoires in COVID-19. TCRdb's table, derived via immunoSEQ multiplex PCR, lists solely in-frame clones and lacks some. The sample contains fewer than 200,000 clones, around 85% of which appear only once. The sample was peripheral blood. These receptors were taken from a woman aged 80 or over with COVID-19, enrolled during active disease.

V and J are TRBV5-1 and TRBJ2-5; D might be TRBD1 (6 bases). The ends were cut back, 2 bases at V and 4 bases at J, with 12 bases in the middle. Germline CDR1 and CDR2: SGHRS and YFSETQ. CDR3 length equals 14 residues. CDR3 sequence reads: CASSFTGSAETQYF. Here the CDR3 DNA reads TGCGCCAGCAGCTTCACAGGGTCGGCAGAGACCCAGTACTTC.

As DNA, the CDR3 is TGTGCCAGCAATAAGGGGAGGGATTCACCCCTCCACTTT. This gives the protein CASNKGRDSPLHF. The chain links TRBV6-5 to TRBJ1-6, with D perhaps matching TRBD1 (5 bases). The V end was cut by 7 bases, the J end by 8 bases, with 12 bases between. This CDR3 comprises 13 residues. Germline assignment: CDR1 MNHEY and CDR2 SVGAGI.